The 4 T cell receptor beta chains presented below share a single source sample, sequenced in a study of CXCR3-negative and CXCR3-positive naive CD8 T cells (dated by TCRdb to about 2019). Summary of the overall study and its limitations: TRB CDR3s from CXCR3-positive naive cells showed higher hydrophobicity (lower Kidera factor 4), lower energy, and higher strength and volume indices than CXCR3-negative naive cells.

Sequencing used a NextSeq 550. The Human TCR Profiling Kit (MiLaboratory) was used to prepare UMI-labeled 5' RACE TRB cDNA libraries. TCRdb reprocessed the reads into one record per CDR3 protein sequence, lacking DNA. For this sample, the table gives 49,000 or so distinct CDR3 sequences. The ten largest clonotypes hold about 0.61% of the sample. For these receptors, no antigen is known. Source material: naive CXCR3+ CD8+ T cells from blood. What this sample's cell subset or site label stands for: CD45RO-CCR7+CD27+CD95- naive CD8+ T cells expressing CXCR3 (TNR3+). The receptors shown here come from a human donor in good health. Some clones in this sample may be carry-over from other donors' samples.

The chain recombines TRBV7-8 with TRBJ2-1; as DNA is missing, the TRBD1 call by TCRdb cannot be tested. CDR3 length equals 18 residues. The V gene's germline CDR1 is SGHVS and CDR2 FQNEAQ. Here the CDR3 reads CASSLRDRTFSSYNEQFF.

V usage is TRBV27 and J usage is TRBJ2-7; TCRdb calls TRBD2, which cannot be checked without DNA. CDR1 MNHEY and CDR2 SMNVEV come from the germline V gene (reference sequence). CDR3 size: 15 residues. The CDR3 loop reads CASSSLAGLLYEQYF.

V gene TRBV7-3 combines with J gene TRBJ2-1; TCRdb reports TRBD2, a call that lacks DNA to check it against. This CDR3 comprises 14 residues. Germline V CDR1 and CDR2: SGHTA, FQGTGA. CDR3 region: CASSLGGGNNEQFF. The variable domain in full, completed from reference TRBV7-3 and TRBJ2-1, reads GAGVSQTPSNKVTEKGKYVELRCDPISGHTALYWYRQSLGQGPEFLIYFQGTGAADDSGLPNDRFFAVRPEGSVSTLKIQRTERGDSAVYLCASSLGGGNNEQFFGPGTRLTVL.

The rearrangement uses TRBV6-5 and TRBJ1-1; TCRdb indicates TRBD1, and absent DNA this call remains unverified. CDR3 length: 14 amino acids. The germline V gene encodes CDR1 MNHEY and CDR2 SVGAGI. The CDR3 sequence is CASSSRGAPTEAFF.